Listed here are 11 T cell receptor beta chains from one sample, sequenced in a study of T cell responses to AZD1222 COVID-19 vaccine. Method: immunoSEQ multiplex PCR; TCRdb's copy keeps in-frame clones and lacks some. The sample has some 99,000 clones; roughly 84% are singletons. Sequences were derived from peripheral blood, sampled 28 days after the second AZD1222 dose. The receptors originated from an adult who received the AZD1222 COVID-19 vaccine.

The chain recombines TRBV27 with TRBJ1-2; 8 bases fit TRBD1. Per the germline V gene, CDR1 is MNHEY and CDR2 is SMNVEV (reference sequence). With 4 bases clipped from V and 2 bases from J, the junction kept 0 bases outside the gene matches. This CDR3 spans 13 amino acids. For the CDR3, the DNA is TGTGCCAGCAGTTGGGACAGGAACTATGGCTACACCTTC. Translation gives CASSWDRNYGYTF.

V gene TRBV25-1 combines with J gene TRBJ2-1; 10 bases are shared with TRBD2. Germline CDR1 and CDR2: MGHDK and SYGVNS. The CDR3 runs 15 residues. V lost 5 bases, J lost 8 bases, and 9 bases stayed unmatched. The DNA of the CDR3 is TGTGCCAGCAGTCAGCTACTAGCGGGAAGTCATGAGCAGTTCTTC. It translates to CASSQLLAGSHEQFF.

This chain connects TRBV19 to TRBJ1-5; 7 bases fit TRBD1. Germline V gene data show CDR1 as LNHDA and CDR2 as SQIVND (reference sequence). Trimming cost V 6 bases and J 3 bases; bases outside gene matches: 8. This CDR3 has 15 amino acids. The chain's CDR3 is CASRSLQGYNQPQHF. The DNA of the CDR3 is TGTGCCAGTAGGTCTCTACAGGGGTACAATCAGCCCCAGCATTTT.

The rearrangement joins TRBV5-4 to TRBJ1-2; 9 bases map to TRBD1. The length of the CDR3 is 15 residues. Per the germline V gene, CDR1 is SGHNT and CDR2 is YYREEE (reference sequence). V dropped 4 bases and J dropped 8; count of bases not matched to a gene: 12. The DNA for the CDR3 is TGTGCCAGCAGCGTGGATCGACAGGGGGGTAAGGGCTACACCTTC. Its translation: CASSVDRQGGKGYTF. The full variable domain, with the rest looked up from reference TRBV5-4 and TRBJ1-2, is ETGVTQSPTHLIKTRGQQVTLRCSSQSGHNTVSWYQQALGQGPQFIFQYYREEENGRGNFPPRFSGLQFPNYSSELNVNALELDDSALYLCASSVDRQGGKGYTFGSGTRLTVV.

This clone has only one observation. The CDR3 nucleotides are TGTGCCAGCAGCTTAGGGCCTAACACGATCAATGAGCAGTTCTTC. Amino acids: CASSLGPNTINEQFF. J is TRBJ2-1 and V is TRBV7-2; D is unclear. The CDR3 is 15 amino acids. Germline lookup yields CDR1 SGHTA and CDR2 FQGNSA. Trimming cost V 1 base and J 6 bases, with 13 bases left between them.

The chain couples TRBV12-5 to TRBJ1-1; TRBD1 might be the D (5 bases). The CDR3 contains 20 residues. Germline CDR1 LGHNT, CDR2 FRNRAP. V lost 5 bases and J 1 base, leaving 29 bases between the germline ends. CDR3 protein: CASGPPEGALRTPKNTEAFF. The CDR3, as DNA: TGTGCTAGTGGTCCCCCGGAAGGGGCCTTGAGGACCCCGAAGAACACTGAAGCTTTCTTT.

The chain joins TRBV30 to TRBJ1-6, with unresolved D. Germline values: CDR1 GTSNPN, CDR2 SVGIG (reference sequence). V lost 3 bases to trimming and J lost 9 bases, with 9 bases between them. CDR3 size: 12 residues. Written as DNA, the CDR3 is TGTGCCTGGAGGGACGTCGGTTCACCCCTCCACTTT. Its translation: CAWRDVGSPLHF.

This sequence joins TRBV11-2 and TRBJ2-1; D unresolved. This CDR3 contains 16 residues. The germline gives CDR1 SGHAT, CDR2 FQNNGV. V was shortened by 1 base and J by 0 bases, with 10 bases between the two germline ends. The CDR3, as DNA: TGTGCCAGCAGCTTAGTAACCCTGAGCTCCTACAATGAGCAGTTCTTC. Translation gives CASSLVTLSSYNEQFF.

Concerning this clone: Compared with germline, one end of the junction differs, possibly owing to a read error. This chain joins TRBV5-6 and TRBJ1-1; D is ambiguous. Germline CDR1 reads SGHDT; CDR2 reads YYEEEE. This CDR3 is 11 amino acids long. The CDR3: CASSLGQPATF. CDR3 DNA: TGTGCCAGCAGCTTAGGCCAGCCAGCCACCTTT.

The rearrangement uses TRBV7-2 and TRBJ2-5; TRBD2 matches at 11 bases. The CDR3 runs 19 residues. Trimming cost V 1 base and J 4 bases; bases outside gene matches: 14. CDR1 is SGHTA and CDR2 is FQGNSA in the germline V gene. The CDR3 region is CASSLEVTSGVGSGETQYF. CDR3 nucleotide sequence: TGTGCCAGCAGCTTAGAGGTGACTAGCGGGGTGGGGTCTGGAGAGACCCAGTACTTC.

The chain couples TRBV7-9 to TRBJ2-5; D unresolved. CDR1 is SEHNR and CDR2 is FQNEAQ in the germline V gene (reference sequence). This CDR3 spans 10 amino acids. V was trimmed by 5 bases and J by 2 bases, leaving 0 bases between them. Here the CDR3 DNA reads TGTGCCAGCAGCCAAGAGACCCAGTACTTC. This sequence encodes CASSQETQYF.